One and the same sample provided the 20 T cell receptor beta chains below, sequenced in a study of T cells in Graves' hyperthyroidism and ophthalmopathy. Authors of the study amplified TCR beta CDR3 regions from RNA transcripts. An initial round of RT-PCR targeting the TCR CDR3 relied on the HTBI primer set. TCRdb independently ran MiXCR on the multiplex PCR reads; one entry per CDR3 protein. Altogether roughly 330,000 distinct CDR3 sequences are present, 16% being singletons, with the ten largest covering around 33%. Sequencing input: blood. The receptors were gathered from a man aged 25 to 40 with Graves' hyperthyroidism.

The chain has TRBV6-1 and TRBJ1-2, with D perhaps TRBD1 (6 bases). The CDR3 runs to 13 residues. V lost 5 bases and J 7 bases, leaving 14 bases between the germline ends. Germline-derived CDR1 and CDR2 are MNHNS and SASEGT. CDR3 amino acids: CASSPDSQIGYTF. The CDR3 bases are TGTGCCAGCAGTCCGGACAGCCAAATTGGCTACACCTTC.

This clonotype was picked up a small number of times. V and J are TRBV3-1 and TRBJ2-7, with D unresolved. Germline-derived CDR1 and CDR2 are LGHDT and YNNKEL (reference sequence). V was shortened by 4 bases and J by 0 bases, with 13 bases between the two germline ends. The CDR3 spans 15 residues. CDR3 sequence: CASSPGLGPSYEQYF. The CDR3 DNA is TGTGCCAGCAGCCCCGGTTTGGGTCCCTCCTACGAGCAGTACTTC.

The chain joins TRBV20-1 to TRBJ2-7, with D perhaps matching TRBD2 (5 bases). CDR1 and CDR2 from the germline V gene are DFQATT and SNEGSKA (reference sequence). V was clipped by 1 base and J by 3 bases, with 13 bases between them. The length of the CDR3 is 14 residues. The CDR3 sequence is CSARVGGRIYEQYF. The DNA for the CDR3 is TGCAGTGCTAGAGTGGGTGGGAGAATCTACGAGCAGTACTTC.

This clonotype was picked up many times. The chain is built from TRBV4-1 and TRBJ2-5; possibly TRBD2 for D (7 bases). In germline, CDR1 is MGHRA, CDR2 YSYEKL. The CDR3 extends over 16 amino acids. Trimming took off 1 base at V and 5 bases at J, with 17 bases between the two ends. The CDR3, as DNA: TGCGCCAGCAGCCAAGTTGGGGGGGCGTTGAGGGAGACCCAGTACTTC. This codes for CASSQVGGALRETQYF.

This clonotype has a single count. CDR3 sequence reads: CASRTDSLSGANVLTF. DNA of the CDR3: TGTGCCAGCAGAACGGACAGCCTCTCTGGGGCCAACGTCCTGACTTTC. The chain joins TRBV6-2 or TRBV6-3 to TRBJ2-6; perhaps TRBD1 as D (6 bases). V lost 6 bases and J 0 bases, leaving 12 bases between the germline ends. CDR3 length: 16 residues. Looked up from germline, CDR1 is MNHEY and CDR2 is SVGEGT.

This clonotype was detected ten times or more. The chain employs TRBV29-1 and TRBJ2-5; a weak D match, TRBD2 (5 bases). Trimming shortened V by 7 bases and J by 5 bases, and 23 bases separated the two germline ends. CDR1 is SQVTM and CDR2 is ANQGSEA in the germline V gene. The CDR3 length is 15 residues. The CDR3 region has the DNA TGCAGCGCGTTCGGGGTAGCCCGGCAGGTGGAGACCCAGTACTTC. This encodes CSAFGVARQVETQYF.

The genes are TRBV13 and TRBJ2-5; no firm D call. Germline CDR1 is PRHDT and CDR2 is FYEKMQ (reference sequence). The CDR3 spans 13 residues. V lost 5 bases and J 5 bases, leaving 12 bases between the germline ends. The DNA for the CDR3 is TGTGCCAGCAGCGTCCCCCCCCGGGAGACCCAGTACTTC. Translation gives CASSVPPRETQYF.

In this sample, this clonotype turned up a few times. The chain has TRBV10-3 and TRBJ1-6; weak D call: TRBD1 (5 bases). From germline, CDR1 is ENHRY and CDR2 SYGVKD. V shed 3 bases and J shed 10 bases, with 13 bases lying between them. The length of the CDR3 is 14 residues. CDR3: CAISDTGARSPLHF. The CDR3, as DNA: TGTGCCATCAGTGATACCGGGGCTCGATCACCCCTCCACTTT.

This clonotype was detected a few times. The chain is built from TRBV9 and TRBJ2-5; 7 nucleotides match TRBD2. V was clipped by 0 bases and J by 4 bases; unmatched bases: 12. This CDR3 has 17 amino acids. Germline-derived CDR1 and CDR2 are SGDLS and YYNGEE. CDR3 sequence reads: CASSVVSGGSRRETQYF. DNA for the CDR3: TGTGCCAGCAGCGTAGTCTCGGGCGGGAGCCGCAGAGAGACCCAGTACTTC. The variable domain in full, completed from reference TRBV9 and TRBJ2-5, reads DSGVTQTPKHLITATGQRVTLRCSPRSGDLSVYWYQQSLDQGLQFLIQYYNGEERAKGNILERFSAQQFPDLHSELNLSSLELGDSALYFCASSVVSGGSRRETQYFGPGTRLLVL.

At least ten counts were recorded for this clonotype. CDR3 in amino acids: CASSPTGAQNIQYF. The CDR3 bases are TGTGCCAGCAGCCCCACAGGGGCCCAAAACATTCAGTACTTC. V is TRBV7-3 and J is TRBJ2-4, with 7 bases fitting TRBD1. Trimming cost V 5 bases and J 5 bases; bases outside gene matches: 6. CDR3 length: 14 amino acids. Germline V gives CDR1 SGHTA, CDR2 FQGTGA.

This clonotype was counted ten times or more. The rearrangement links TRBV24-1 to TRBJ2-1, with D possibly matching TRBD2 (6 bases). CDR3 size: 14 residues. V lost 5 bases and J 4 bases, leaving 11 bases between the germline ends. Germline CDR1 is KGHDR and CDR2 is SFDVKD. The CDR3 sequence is CATSVGTSYNEQFF. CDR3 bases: TGTGCCACCAGTGTTGGGACTTCTTACAATGAGCAGTTCTTC.

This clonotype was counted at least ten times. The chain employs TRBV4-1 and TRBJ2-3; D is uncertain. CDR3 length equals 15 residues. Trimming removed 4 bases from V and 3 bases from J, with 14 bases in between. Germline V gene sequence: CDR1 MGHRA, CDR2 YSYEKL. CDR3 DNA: TGCGCCAGCAGCCTCACCCCCCGTCGGACAGATACGCAGTATTTT. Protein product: CASSLTPRRTDTQYF.

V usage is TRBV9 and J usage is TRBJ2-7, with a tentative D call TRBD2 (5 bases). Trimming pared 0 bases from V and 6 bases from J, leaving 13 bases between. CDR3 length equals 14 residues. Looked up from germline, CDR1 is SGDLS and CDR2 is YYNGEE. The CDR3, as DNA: TGTGCCAGCAGCGTAGGCGTCACGGGATCCGAGCAGTACTTC. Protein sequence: CASSVGVTGSEQYF.

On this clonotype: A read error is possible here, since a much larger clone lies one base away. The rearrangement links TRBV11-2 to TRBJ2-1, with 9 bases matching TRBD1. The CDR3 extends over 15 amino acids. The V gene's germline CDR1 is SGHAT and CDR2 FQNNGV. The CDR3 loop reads CAGSFDRGIYNEQFF. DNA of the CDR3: TGTGCCGGCAGCTTCGACAGGGGGATTTACAATGAGCAGTTCTTC.

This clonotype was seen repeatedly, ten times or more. This chain's CDR3 is CASSLASRPEAFF. The CDR3 nucleotides read TGTGCCAGCAGCCTAGCAAGCCGCCCTGAAGCTTTCTTT. The V call is TRBV3-1, the J call TRBJ1-1; D is unresolved. Germline-derived CDR1 and CDR2 are LGHDT and YNNKEL (reference sequence). Deletions cut 4 bases from V and 6 bases from J, with 12 bases between. This CDR3 is built from 13 residues.

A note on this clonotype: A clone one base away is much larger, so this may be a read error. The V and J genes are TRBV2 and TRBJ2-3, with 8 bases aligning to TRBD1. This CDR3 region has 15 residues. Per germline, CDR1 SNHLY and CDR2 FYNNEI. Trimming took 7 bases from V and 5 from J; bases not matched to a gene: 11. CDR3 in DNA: TGTGCCAGCACCGAAGGCAGGGGGCGTATAGATACGCAGTATTTT. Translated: CASTEGRGRIDTQYF.

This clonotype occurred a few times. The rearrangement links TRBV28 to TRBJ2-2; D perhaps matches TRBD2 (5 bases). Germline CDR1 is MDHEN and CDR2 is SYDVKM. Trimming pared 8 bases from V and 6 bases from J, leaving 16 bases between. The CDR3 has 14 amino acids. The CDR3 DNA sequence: TGTGCCAGCGGCCGAGATAGCGTCGCCGGGGAGCTGTTTTTT. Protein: CASGRDSVAGELFF. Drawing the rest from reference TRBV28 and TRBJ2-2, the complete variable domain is DVKVTQSSRYLVKRTGEKVFLECVQDMDHENMFWYRQDPGLGLRLIYFSYDVKMKEKGDIPEGYSVSREKKERFSLILESASTNQTSMYLCASGRDSVAGELFFGEGSRLTVL.

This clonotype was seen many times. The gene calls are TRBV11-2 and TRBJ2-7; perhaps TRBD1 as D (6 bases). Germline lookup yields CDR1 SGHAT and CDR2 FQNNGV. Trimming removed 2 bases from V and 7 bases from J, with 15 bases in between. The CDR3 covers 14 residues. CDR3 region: CASSLPDRPNEQYF. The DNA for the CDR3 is TGTGCCAGCAGCTTACCAGACAGGCCGAATGAGCAGTACTTC. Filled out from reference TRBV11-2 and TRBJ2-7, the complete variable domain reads EAGVAQSPRYKIIEKRQSVAFWCNPISGHATLYWYQQILGQGPKLLIQFQNNGVVDDSQLPKDRFSAERLKGVDSTLKIQPAKLEDSAVYLCASSLPDRPNEQYFGPGTRLTVT.

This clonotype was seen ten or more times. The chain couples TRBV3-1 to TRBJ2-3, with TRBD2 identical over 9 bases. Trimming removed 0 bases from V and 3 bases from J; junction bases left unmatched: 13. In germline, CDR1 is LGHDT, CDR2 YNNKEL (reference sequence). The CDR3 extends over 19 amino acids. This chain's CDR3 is CASSQDWGLAGRGTDTQYF. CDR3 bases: TGTGCCAGCAGCCAAGATTGGGGGCTAGCGGGGAGGGGGACAGATACGCAGTATTTT.

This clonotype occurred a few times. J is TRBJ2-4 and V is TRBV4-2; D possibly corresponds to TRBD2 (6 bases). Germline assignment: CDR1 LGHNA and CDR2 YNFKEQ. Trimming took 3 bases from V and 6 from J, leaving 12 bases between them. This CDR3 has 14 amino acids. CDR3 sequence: CASSHGGVGNIQYF. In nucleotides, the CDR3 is TGTGCCAGCAGCCATGGCGGGGTTGGAAACATTCAGTACTTC.